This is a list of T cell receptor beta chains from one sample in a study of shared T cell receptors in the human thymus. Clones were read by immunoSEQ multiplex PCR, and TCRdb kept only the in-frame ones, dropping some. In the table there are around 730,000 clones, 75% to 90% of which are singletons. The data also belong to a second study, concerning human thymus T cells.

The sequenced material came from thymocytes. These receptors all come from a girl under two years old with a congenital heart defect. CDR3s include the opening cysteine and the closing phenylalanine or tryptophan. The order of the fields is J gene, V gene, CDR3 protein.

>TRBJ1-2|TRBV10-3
CAISERVRGRQGTYGYTF
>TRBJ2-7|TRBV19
CASSIRTAIEQYF
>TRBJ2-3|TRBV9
CASNTRDTRSTDTQYF
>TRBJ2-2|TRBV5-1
CASSVVGIEKGPTGELFF
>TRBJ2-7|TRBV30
CAWSVRVGGLGHPPSDYEQYF
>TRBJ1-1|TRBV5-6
CASSSTVEAFF
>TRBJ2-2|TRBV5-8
CASSYAPTTETGELFF
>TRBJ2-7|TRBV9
CASSPRGRLAGEQYF
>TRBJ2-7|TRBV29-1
CSVGRPGTGGEGDEQYF
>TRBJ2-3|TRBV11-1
CASSARTGRTDTQYF
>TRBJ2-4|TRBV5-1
CASSLPPGDIQYF
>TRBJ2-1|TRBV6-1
CACQQGASYNEQFF
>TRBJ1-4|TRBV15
CATSSRDRVPNEKLFF
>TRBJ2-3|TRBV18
CASSQGQEDTQYF
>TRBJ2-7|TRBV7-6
CASSDYSDRGPTYEQYF
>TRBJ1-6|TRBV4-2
CASSPGGAVRSPLHF
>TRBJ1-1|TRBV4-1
CASSQGEGGGEAFF
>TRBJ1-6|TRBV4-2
CASSPRQSSYNSPLHF
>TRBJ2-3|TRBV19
CASSSPGLAGGTDTQYF
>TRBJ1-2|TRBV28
CASIPGTAYGYTF
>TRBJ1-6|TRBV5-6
CASSFGFVTPSSYNSPLHF
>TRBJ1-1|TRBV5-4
CASSFGGPPNTEAFF
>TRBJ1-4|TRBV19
CASSPPATVEATNEKLFF
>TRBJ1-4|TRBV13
CASSSLDNEKLFF
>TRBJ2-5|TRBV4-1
CASSQDPVGLADLQETQYF
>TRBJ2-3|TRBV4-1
CASSQVPGSTDTQYF
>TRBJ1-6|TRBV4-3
CASSQDLGGGNSPLHF
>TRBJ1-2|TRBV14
CASSQESGTGKGSGYTF
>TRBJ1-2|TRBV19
CATRGDSIFYGYTF
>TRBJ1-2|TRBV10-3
CAISPYGDTGYGYTF
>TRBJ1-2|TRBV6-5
CASIGKNYGYTF
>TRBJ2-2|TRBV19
CASSLYSGTPDTGELFF
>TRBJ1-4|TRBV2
CASLRGWRDEKLFF
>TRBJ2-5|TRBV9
CASSVVGTVQETQYF
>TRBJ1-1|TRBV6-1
CASSPRQGGNTEAFF
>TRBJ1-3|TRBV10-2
CASSESRRAGNTIYF
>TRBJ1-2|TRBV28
CASSLRGLGYTF
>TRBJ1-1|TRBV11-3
CASSLSGMNTEAFF
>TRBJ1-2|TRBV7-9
CASSLGGANYGYTF
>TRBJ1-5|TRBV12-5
CASGWNDRGDQPQHF
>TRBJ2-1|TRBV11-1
CASSYRDRDDEQFF